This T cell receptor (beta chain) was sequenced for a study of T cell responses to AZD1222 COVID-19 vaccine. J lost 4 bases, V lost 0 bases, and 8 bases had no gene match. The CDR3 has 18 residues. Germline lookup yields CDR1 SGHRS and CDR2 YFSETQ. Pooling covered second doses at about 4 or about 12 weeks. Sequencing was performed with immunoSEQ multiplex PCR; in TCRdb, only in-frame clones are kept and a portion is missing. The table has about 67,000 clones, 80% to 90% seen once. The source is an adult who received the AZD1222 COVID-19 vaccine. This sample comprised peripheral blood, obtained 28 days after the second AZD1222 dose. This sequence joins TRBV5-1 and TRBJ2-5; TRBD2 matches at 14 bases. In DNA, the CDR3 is TGCGCCAGCAGCTTGGGGAGAACCGGGACTAGCGGGGGAGAGACCCAGTACTTC. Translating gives CASSLGRTGTSGGETQYF.